The sequence of this TCR beta chain was determined in a study of CD8+ T cells in alopecia areata. Trimming removed 4 bases at V and 6 bases at J, with 13 bases between. Germline CDR1 is SGHDN and CDR2 is FVKESK. There are 13 residues in the CDR3. In regard to this clone: Its antigen is still unknown.

TCR sequencing used cDNA made by reverse transcription of extracted RNA. The protocol was immunoSEQ multiplex PCR, while the TCRdb copy is restricted to in-frame clones and leaves out a portion. The data contain 110,000 to 150,000 clones, roughly 50% of them singletons. Findings and caveats of the study: In lesional scalp, particularly from alopecia totalis/universalis, clonality was higher than in normal scalp.

The TCR comes from a human donor with alopecia areata. The source material was CD4+ T cells sorted from blood, sampled at week 0. V usage is TRBV14 and J usage is TRBJ2-7; possible D gene TRBD1, 6 bases. Here the CDR3 reads CASSLGTSGEQYF. The CDR3 coding sequence is TGTGCCAGCAGCCTCGGGACATCGGGCGAGCAGTACTTC.